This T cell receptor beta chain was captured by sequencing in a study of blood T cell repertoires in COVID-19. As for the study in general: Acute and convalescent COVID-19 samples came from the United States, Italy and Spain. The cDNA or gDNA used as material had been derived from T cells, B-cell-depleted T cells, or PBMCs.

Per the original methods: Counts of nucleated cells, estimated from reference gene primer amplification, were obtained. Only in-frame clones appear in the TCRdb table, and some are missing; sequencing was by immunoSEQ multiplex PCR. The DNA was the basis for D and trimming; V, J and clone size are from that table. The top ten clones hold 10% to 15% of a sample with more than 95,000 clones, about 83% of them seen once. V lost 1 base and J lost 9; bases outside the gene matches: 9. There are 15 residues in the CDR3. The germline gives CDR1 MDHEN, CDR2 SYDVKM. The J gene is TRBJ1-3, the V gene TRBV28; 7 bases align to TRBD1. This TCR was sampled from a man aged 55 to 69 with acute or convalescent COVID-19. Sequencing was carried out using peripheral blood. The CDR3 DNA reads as TGTGCCAGCAGTTTATCGTCGACAGGGTCGAGCACCATATATTTT. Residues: CASSLSSTGSSTIYF. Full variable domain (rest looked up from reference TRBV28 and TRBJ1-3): DVKVTQSSRYLVKRTGEKVFLECVQDMDHENMFWYRQDPGLGLRLIYFSYDVKMKEKGDIPEGYSVSREKKERFSLILESASTNQTSMYLCASSLSSTGSSTIYFGEGSWLTVV.